The next 26 T cell receptor beta chains were all read from a single sample in a study of shared clonotypes between healthy human individuals. Sequenced by immunoSEQ multiplex PCR; TCRdb stores in-frame clones only, minus some. The sample yields 2 million to 2.5 million clones, approximately 95% seen once. The source material was naive CD4+ T cells from PBMCs. Subset defined: CD45RA+ positively selected. The receptor source for this set is a man aged 18 to 29 in good health. Some clones in this sample may be carry-over from other donors' samples.

The chain links TRBV5-8 to TRBJ2-7; TRBD2 matches at 13 bases. The CDR3 is made up of 15 amino acids. CDR1 is SGHTS and CDR2 is YDEGEE in the germline V gene. Trimming cost V 0 bases and J 6 bases; bases outside gene matches: 3. The DNA for the CDR3 is TGTGCCAGCAGCTTGGGACTAGCGGGAGGACTCGAGCAGTACTTC. Translating it yields CASSLGLAGGLEQYF. Complete variable domain (other parts from reference TRBV5-8 and TRBJ2-7): EAGVTQSPTHLIKTRGQQATLRCSPISGHTSVYWYQQALGLGLQFLLWYDEGEERNRGNFPPRFSGRQFPNYSSELNVNALELEDSALYLCASSLGLAGGLEQYFGPGTRLTVT.

The V and J genes are TRBV7-2 and TRBJ2-7, with TRBD2 matching 10 bases. This CDR3 has 18 residues. Germline V lookup: CDR1 SGHTA, CDR2 FQGNSA. V shed 1 base, J shed 0 bases, and the junction held 9 bases outside the gene matches. CDR3 residues: CASSLGGASGGLSYEQYF. The CDR3 region has the DNA TGTGCCAGCAGCTTAGGGGGAGCTAGCGGGGGCCTCTCCTACGAGCAGTACTTC. The full variable domain, completed using reference TRBV7-2 and TRBJ2-7, is GAGVSQSPSNKVTEKGKDVELRCDPISGHTALYWYRQSLGQGLEFLIYFQGNSAPDKSGLPSDRFSAERTGGSVSTLTIQRTQQEDSAVYLCASSLGGASGGLSYEQYFGPGTRLTVT.

This clone was detected once. The chain is built from TRBV29-1 and TRBJ2-1, with 12 positions matching TRBD2. CDR1 is SQVTM and CDR2 is ANQGSEA in the germline V gene. Germline trimming cut 7 bases from V and 9 bases from J; bases unmatched to any gene: 4. The CDR3 contains 12 residues. DNA for the CDR3: TGCAGCGCTAGCGGGAGGGGTGGTGAGCAGTTCTTC. Translated: CSASGRGGEQFF.

V is TRBV9 and J is TRBJ2-3; 8 nucleotides match TRBD1. This CDR3 is built from 18 residues. Losses at the gene ends were 4 bases for V and 2 bases for J; bases not matched to a gene: 15. Germline CDR1 reads SGDLS; CDR2 reads YYNGEE. CDR3 loop: CASSKEISGTGATDTQYF. The CDR3 DNA reads as TGTGCCAGCAGCAAAGAGATCTCCGGGACAGGAGCCACAGATACGCAGTATTTT.

The chain recombines TRBV5-1 with TRBJ2-5; 7 bases fit TRBD1. J lost 3 bases, V lost 7 bases, and 12 bases had no gene match. The CDR3 is 15 residues long. Per the germline V gene, CDR1 is SGHRS and CDR2 is YFSETQ. In DNA, the CDR3 is TGCGCCAGCGTTGAGAATACAGGGGTTGAAGAGACCCAGTACTTC. Translation: CASVENTGVEETQYF. Variable domain in full (rest from reference TRBV5-1 and TRBJ2-5): KAGVTQTPRYLIKTRGQQVTLSCSPISGHRSVSWYQQTPGQGLQFLFEYFSETQRNKGNFPGRFSGRQFSNSRSEMNVSTLELGDSALYLCASVENTGVEETQYFGPGTRLLVL.

The chain uses TRBV7-3 and TRBJ2-4, with TRBD1 matching over 8 bases. Germline lookup yields CDR1 SGHTA and CDR2 FQGTGA. J was trimmed by 6 bases and V by 5 bases; bases with no gene match: 9. This CDR3 has 15 residues. CDR3 region: CASSPTGGYGNIQYF. CDR3 sequence (DNA): TGTGCCAGCAGCCCAACAGGGGGGTACGGAAACATTCAGTACTTC.

On this clone: This same CDR3 is encoded by further DNA sequences in the sample. The chain uses TRBV20-1 and TRBJ1-1; the D gene is possibly TRBD1 (5 bases). V was trimmed by 2 bases and J by 5 bases, leaving 6 bases between them. The CDR3 totals 11 residues. CDR1 is DFQATT and CDR2 is SNEGSKA in the germline V gene (reference sequence). Written as DNA, the CDR3 is TGCAGTGCTAGACCAGGGACTGAAGCTTTCTTT. It translates to CSARPGTEAFF.

This clone was counted a single time. The V call is TRBV7-2, the J call TRBJ1-2; D possibly corresponds to TRBD1 (6 bases). The CDR3 sequence is 15 residues long. In germline, CDR1 is SGHTA, CDR2 FQGNSA. V was shortened by 1 base and J by 8 bases, with 17 bases between the two germline ends. The CDR3, as DNA: TGTGCCAGCAGCTTAGGAACAGGGATGCGAGGCGGCTACACCTTC. Its protein is CASSLGTGMRGGYTF.

This chain connects TRBV27 to TRBJ1-4; TRBD1 might be the D (5 bases). The CDR3 is 15 residues long. V lost 7 bases and J lost 4, with 16 bases in between. Germline CDR1 MNHEY, CDR2 SMNVEV (reference sequence). For the CDR3, the DNA is TGTGCCAGCAAGATGCAGGGAGGAGTTAATGAAAAACTGTTTTTT. Its translation: CASKMQGGVNEKLFF.

The J gene is TRBJ2-5, the V gene TRBV18, with D unclear. Germline V gene sequence: CDR1 KGHSH, CDR2 LQKENI. The CDR3 runs 13 residues. V lost 1 base to trimming and J lost 4 bases, with 7 bases between them. The CDR3 spells CASSPRDLETQYF. CDR3 in DNA: TGTGCCAGCTCACCACGGGATTTAGAGACCCAGTACTTC.

This clone was seen a few times. V usage is TRBV28 and J usage is TRBJ2-3; D might be TRBD1 (5 bases). CDR3 size: 14 residues. Germline CDR1 is MDHEN and CDR2 is SYDVKM. The V end lost 8 bases, the J end lost 1 base, and 13 bases lay between the germline ends. The CDR3 loop reads CASYQRGRTDTQYF. The DNA for the CDR3 is TGTGCCAGCTACCAAAGGGGCCGCACAGATACGCAGTATTTT.

This clone has only one observation. J is TRBJ2-3 and V is TRBV4-1; possible D gene TRBD2, 6 bases. In germline, CDR1 is MGHRA, CDR2 YSYEKL. This CDR3 is 15 amino acids long. The V gene lost 7 bases and the J gene lost 4 bases, with 18 bases spanning the gap. The chain's CDR3 is CASTSNQWGADTQYF. CDR3 coding DNA: TGCGCCAGCACCTCCAATCAGTGGGGGGCAGATACGCAGTATTTT.

This clone has just a few counts. This chain uses TRBV6-5 with TRBJ2-7; tentatively, D is TRBD1 or TRBD2 (5 bases each). Germline CDR1 MNHEY, CDR2 SVGAGI. Deletions cut 2 bases from V and 6 bases from J, with 5 bases between. The CDR3 is made up of 11 amino acids. The chain's CDR3 is CASSYGTEQYF. In nucleotides, the CDR3 is TGTGCCAGCAGTTACGGGACCGAGCAGTACTTC.

The gene calls are TRBV18 and TRBJ1-2; D gene uncertain. Trimming took off 6 bases at V and 7 bases at J, with 15 bases between the two ends. Germline CDR1 KGHSH, CDR2 LQKENI. The CDR3 totals 13 residues. CDR3 residues: CASSSPLRGGYTF. In nucleotides, the CDR3 is TGTGCCAGCTCGTCGCCCCTCCGGGGTGGCTACACCTTC.

The chain is built from TRBV7-2 and TRBJ2-2, with 9 bases lining up with TRBD2. Germline-derived CDR1 and CDR2 are SGHTA and FQGNSA. CDR3 length: 14 amino acids. J was trimmed by 0 bases and V by 8 bases; bases with no gene match: 1. In nucleotides, the CDR3 is TGTGCCAGCGCGGGAGGGCCGAACACCGGGGAGCTGTTTTTT. Protein: CASAGGPNTGELFF.

The chain carries TRBV30 and TRBJ2-7; 8 positions match TRBD1. Looked up from germline, CDR1 is GTSNPN and CDR2 is SVGIG (reference sequence). V shed 8 bases, J shed 10 bases, and the junction held 16 bases outside the gene matches. This CDR3 contains 13 residues. Written as DNA, the CDR3 is TGTGCCGTCGAGAACCAGGGGGCCCGGGGACAGTACTTC. Translated, it gives CAVENQGARGQYF.

The chain recombines TRBV6-1 with TRBJ1-3; D gene unclear. Trimming took off 6 bases at V and 0 bases at J, with 9 bases between the two ends. The length of the CDR3 is 14 residues. Germline CDR1 reads MNHNS; CDR2 reads SASEGT. CDR3 DNA: TGTGCCAGCAGGAGGATGGGCTCTGGAAACACCATATATTTT. Amino acids: CASRRMGSGNTIYF.

The gene calls are TRBV6-1 and TRBJ1-3, with 10 positions matching TRBD1. The length of the CDR3 is 14 residues. The germline V gene has CDR1 MNHNS and CDR2 SASEGT. V shed 2 bases, J shed 7 bases, and the junction held 2 bases outside the gene matches. CDR3 DNA sequence: TGTGCCAGCAGTGAAATGGACAGGGGGAACACCATATATTTT. Its protein product is CASSEMDRGNTIYF.

The chain carries TRBV7-2 and TRBJ2-7; D perhaps matches TRBD2 (6 bases). Germline V gene lookup returns CDR1 SGHTA and CDR2 FQGNSA. The CDR3 contains 14 residues. The V and J ends lost 6 bases and 3 bases respectively, with 15 bases between them. CDR3 nucleotide sequence: TGTGCCAGCAGACCGGGCGGGGTAGGCTACGAGCAGTACTTC. It codes for CASRPGGVGYEQYF.

The rearrangement uses TRBV7-9 and TRBJ1-4; D is uncertain. The CDR3 is 16 amino acids. Germline V gene lookup returns CDR1 SEHNR and CDR2 FQNEAQ (reference sequence). Deletions cut 5 bases from V and 0 bases from J, with 13 bases between. CDR3 coding DNA: TGTGCCAGCAGCCTCCTTTCGAGCCCAACTAATGAAAAACTGTTTTTT. Protein product: CASSLLSSPTNEKLFF.

The V call is TRBV7-6, the J call TRBJ1-4; 7 bases line up with TRBD1. The CDR3 sequence is 16 residues long. Germline V gene lookup returns CDR1 SGHVS and CDR2 FNYEAQ. Trimming removed 2 bases from V and 10 bases from J; junction bases left unmatched: 13. The CDR3 region is CASSLSGDRAPGKLFF. The CDR3, as DNA: TGTGCCAGCAGCTTATCAGGAGACAGGGCGCCGGGAAAACTGTTTTTT.

The chain links TRBV5-1 to TRBJ2-7; D is tentatively TRBD1 or TRBD2 (5 bases each). Trimming cost V 6 bases and J 0 bases, with 7 bases left between them. The CDR3 sequence is 12 residues long. The germline gives CDR1 SGHRS, CDR2 YFSETQ. The CDR3 protein is CASIGASYEQYF. The CDR3 DNA follows: TGCGCCAGCATCGGGGCCTCCTACGAGCAGTACTTC.

Note on this clone: Other DNA variants within this sample encode the same CDR3. The chain combines TRBV28 with TRBJ1-1; unclear D gene. The V gene's germline CDR1 is MDHEN and CDR2 SYDVKM. V shed 6 bases and J shed 1 base, with 3 bases lying between them. The CDR3 covers 11 residues. The DNA of the CDR3 is TGTGCCAGCAGCGGGAACACTGAAGCTTTCTTT. Translated: CASSGNTEAFF.

The chain employs TRBV7-8 and TRBJ2-7, with 7 positions matching TRBD2. Trimming cost V 2 bases and J 5 bases; bases outside gene matches: 9. The CDR3 consists of 15 residues. Germline values: CDR1 SGHVS, CDR2 FQNEAQ. The CDR3 coding sequence is TGTGCCAGCAGCTTACAGGGCGGGAGTCCCCACGAGCAGTACTTC. It is translated as CASSLQGGSPHEQYF.

This chain joins TRBV19 and TRBJ2-2, with TRBD2 matching over 11 bases. J was trimmed by 5 bases and V by 6 bases; bases with no gene match: 11. The CDR3 loop spans 17 amino acids. Germline V gene lookup returns CDR1 LNHDA and CDR2 SQIVND (reference sequence). Here the CDR3 DNA reads TGTGCCAGTAGGCACCCCTATTCTAGCGGGAGGACCGGGGAGCTGTTTTTT. It is translated as CASRHPYSSGRTGELFF.

V gene TRBV19 combines with J gene TRBJ2-2; TRBD1 is a possible D gene (5 bases). Trimming pared 10 bases from V and 4 bases from J, leaving 19 bases between. The germline CDR1 and CDR2 sequences are LNHDA and SQIVND (reference sequence). CDR3 length equals 15 residues. The CDR3 DNA sequence: TGTGCCACAGCTCACCCCTCAAGGGGCACCGGGGAGCTGTTTTTT. Its translation: CATAHPSRGTGELFF.